This T cell receptor beta chain was recorded in a study of T cell responses to AZD1222 COVID-19 vaccine. Study-wide results and limits: The sample set comprised mostly white British donors with more females, and clonal diversity was possibly underestimated. A rise in Spike-specific TCR breadth and depth followed two AZD1222 doses. Reportedly, close to half of spike-specific TCRs are directed against unmutated variant regions.

Sequencing was performed with immunoSEQ multiplex PCR; in TCRdb, only in-frame clones are kept and a portion is missing. The sample shows tens of thousands of clones, about 92% of them seen only once. The V gene's germline CDR1 is MGHRA and CDR2 YSYEKL. The CDR3 totals 16 residues. V was shortened by 0 bases and J by 5 bases, with 16 bases between the two germline ends. Turning to this clone: The antigen remains undetermined.

The receptor was isolated from an adult in good health. This chain uses TRBV4-1 with TRBJ1-1; perhaps TRBD1 as D (6 bases). The source was peripheral blood, collected on day 0 of AZD1222 vaccination. The CDR3: CASSQEAGARITEAFF. The CDR3 DNA sequence: TGCGCCAGCAGCCAAGAAGCGGGGGCGCGAATAACTGAAGCTTTCTTT.